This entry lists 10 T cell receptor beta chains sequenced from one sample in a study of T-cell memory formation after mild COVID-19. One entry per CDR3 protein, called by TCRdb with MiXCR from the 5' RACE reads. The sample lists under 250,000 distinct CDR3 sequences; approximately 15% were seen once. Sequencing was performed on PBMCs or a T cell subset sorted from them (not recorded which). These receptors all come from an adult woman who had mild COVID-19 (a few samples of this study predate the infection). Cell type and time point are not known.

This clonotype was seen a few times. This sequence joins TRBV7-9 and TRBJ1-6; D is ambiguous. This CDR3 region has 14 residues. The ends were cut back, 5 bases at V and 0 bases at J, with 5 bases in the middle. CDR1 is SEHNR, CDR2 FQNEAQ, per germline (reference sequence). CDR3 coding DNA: TGTGCCAGCAGCGCAGTCTCCTATAATTCACCCCTCCACTTT. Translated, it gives CASSAVSYNSPLHF. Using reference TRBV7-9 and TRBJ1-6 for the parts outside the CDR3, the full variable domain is DTGVSQNPRHKITKRGQNVTFRCDPISEHNRLYWYRQTLGQGPEFLTYFQNEAQLEKSRLLSDRFSAERPKGSFSTLEIQRTEQGDSAMYLCASSAVSYNSPLHFGNGTRLTVT.

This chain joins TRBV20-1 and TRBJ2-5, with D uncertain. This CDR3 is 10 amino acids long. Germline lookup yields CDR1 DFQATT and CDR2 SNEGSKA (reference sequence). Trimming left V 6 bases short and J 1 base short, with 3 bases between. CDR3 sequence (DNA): TGCAGTGCCACCCAAGAGACCCAGTACTTC. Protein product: CSATQETQYF.

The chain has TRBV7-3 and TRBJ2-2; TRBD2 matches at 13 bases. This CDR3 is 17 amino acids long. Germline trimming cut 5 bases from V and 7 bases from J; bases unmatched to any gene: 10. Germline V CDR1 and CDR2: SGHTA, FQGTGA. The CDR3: CASSLQLAGGPNGELFF. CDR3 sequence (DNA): TGTGCCAGCAGCCTTCAACTAGCGGGAGGGCCTAACGGGGAGCTGTTTTTT.

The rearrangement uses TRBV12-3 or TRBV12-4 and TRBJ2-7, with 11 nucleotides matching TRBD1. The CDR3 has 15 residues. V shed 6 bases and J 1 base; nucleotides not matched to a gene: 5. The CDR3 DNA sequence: TGTGCCAGCAGCAACCGGGACAGGGGGTCCTACGAGCAGTACTTC. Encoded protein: CASSNRDRGSYEQYF.

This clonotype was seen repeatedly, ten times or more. CDR3 in amino acids: CAISEDRGHGNTEAFF. Here the CDR3 DNA reads TGTGCCATCAGTGAGGACAGGGGGCATGGGAACACTGAAGCTTTCTTT. This sequence joins TRBV10-3 and TRBJ1-1; 10 bases map to TRBD1. J gave up 1 base and V 2 bases, and 4 bases lay outside the gene matches. CDR1 and CDR2 (germline): ENHRY, SYGVKD. This CDR3 comprises 16 residues.

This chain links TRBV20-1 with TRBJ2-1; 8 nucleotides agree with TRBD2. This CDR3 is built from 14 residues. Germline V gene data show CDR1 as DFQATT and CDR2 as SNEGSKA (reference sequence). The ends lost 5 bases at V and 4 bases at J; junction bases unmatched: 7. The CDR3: CSAPPGLAYNEQFF. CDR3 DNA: TGCAGTGCTCCCCCCGGACTAGCTTACAATGAGCAGTTCTTC.

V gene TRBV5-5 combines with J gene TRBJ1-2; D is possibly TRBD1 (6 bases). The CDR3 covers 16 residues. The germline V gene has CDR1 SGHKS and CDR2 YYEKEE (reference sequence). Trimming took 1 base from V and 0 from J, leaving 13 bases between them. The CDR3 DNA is TGTGCCAGCAGCTTGAGGGGGTTGGGACCTAACTATGGCTACACCTTC. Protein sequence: CASSLRGLGPNYGYTF.

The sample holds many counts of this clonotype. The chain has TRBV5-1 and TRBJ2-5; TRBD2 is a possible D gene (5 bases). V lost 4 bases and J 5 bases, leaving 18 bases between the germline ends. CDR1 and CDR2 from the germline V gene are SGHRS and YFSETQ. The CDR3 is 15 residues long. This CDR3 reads CASSTQTRVPETQYF. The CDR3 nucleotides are TGCGCCAGCAGCACACAAACTAGGGTTCCGGAGACCCAGTACTTC.

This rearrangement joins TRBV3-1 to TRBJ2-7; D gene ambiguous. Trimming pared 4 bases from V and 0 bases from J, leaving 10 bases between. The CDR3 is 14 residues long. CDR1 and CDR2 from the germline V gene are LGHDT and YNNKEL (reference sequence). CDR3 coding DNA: TGTGCCAGCAGCCGATTGGTGGGCTCCTACGAGCAGTACTTC. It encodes CASSRLVGSYEQYF.

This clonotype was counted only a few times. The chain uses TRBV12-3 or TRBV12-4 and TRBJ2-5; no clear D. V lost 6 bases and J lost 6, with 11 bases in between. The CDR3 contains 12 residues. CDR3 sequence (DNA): TGTGCCAGCAGCTCCACCCATCAGACCCAGTACTTC. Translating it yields CASSSTHQTQYF.